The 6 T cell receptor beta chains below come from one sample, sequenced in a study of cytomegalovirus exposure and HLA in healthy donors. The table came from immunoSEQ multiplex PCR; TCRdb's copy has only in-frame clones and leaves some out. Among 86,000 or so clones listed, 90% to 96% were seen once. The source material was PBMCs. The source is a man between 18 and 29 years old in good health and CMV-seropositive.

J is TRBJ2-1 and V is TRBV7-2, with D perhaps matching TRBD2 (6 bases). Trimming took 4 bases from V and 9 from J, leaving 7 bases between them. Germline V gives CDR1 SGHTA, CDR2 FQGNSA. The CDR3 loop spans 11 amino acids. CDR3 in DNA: TGTGCCAGCAGCTGGGGAGGTGAGCAGTTCTTC. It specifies CASSWGGEQFF.

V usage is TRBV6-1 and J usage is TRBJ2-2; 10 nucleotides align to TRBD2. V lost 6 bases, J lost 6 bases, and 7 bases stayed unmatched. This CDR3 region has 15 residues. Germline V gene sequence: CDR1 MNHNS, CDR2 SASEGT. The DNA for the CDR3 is TGTGCCAGCAGCGGCCTAGCGGGAGTTTCCGGGGAGCTGTTTTTT. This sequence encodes CASSGLAGVSGELFF.

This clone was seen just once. The CDR3, as DNA: TGCGCCAGCAGCCCCCGCTCTTTGACAGGGACTGAAGCTTTCTTT. Residues: CASSPRSLTGTEAFF. The rearrangement joins TRBV5-1 to TRBJ1-1, with 7 bases matching TRBD1. Trimming cost V 4 bases and J 5 bases; bases outside gene matches: 11. The V gene's germline CDR1 is SGHRS and CDR2 YFSETQ. This CDR3 has 15 residues.

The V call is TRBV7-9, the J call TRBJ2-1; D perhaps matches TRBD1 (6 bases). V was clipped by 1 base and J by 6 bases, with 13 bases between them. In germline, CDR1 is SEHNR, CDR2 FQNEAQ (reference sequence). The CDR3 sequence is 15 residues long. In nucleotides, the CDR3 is TGTGCCAGCAGCTTAGGTTCCAGGGGCGGCAATGAGCAGTTCTTC. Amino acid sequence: CASSLGSRGGNEQFF.

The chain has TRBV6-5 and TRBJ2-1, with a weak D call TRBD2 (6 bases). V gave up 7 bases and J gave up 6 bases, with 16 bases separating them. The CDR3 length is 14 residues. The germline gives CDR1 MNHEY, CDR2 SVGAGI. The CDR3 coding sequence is TGTGCCAGCAAAACTCAGGGAGGTGGCAATGAGCAGTTCTTC. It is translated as CASKTQGGGNEQFF.

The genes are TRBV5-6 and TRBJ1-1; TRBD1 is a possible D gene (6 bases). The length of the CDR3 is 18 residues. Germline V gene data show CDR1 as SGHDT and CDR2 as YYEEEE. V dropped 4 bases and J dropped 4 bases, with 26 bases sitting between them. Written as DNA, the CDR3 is TGTGCCAGCAGCCGGGGTTTACACAGGGTTTGGGTACTCACTGAAGCTTTCTTT. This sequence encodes CASSRGLHRVWVLTEAFF.